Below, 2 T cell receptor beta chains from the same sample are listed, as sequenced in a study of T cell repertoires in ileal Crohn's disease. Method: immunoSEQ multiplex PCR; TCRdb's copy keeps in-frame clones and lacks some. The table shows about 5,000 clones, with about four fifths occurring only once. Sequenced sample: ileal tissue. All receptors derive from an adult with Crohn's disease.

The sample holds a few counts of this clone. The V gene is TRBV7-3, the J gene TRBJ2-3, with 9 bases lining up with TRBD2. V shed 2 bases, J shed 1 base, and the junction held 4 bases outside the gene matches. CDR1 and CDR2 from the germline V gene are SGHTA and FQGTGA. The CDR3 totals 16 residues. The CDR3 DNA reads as TGTGCCAGCAGCTTACAAGCGGGGGGCGGCACAGATACGCAGTATTTT. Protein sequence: CASSLQAGGGTDTQYF.

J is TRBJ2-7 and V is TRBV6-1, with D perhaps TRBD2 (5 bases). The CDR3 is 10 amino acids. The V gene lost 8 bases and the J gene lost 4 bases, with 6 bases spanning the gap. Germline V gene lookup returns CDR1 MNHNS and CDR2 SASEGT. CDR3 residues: CASGRYEQYF. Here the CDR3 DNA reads TGTGCCAGCGGGAGATACGAGCAGTACTTC.